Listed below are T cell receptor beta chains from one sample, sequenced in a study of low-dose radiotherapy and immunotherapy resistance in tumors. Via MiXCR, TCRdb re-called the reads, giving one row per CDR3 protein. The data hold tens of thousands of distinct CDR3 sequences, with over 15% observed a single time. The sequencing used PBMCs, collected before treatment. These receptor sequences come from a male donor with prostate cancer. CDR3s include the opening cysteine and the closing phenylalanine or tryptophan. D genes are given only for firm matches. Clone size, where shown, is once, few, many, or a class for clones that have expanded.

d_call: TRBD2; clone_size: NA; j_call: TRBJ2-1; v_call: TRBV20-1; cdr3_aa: CSARWSGGAMEQFF; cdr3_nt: TGCAGTGCTAGATGGAGCGGGGGGGCCATGGAGCAGTTCTTC
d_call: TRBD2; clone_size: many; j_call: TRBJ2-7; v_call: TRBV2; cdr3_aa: CASGMGLAGGYEQYF; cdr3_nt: TGTGCCAGTGGGATGGGACTAGCGGGGGGCTACGAGCAGTACTTC
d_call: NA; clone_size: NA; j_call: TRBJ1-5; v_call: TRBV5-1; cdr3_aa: CASSPEGPHQPQHF; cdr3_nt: TGCGCCAGCAGCCCGGAGGGCCCTCACCAGCCCCAGCATTTT
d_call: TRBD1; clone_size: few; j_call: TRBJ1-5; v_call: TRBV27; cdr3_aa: CASSTQGDSNQPQHF; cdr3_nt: TGTGCCAGCAGCACCCAGGGGGACAGCAATCAGCCCCAGCATTTT
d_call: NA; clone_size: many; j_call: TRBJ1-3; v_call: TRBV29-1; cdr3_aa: CSVLRGGTDTIYF; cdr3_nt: TGCAGCGTTCTGCGCGGGGGGACGGACACCATATATTTT
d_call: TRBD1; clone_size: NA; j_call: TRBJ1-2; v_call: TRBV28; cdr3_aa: CASSLLGTGAGLNYGYTF; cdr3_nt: TGTGCCAGCAGTTTATTAGGGACAGGGGCCGGGCTTAACTATGGCTACACCTTC
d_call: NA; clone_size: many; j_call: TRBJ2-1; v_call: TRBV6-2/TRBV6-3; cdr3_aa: CASSDNRSQFF; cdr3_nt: TGTGCCAGCAGTGACAACAGAAGCCAGTTCTTC
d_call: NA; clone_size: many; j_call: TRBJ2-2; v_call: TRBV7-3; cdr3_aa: CASSFSTGTGELFF; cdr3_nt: TGTGCCAGCAGCTTCTCGACGGGAACCGGGGAGCTGTTTTTT
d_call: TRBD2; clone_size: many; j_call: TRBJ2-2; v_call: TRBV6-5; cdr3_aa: CASSRTSGELFF; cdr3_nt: TGTGCCAGCAGTCGGACTAGTGGGGAGCTGTTTTTT
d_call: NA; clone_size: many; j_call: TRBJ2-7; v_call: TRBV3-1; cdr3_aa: CASSRLGGALGYEQYF; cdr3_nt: TGTGCCAGCAGCCGGCTAGGGGGGGCGCTCGGCTACGAGCAGTACTTC
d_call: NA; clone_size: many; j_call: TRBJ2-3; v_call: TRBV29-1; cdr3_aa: CSVDGSGTTDTQYF; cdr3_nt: TGCAGCGTTGATGGTAGCGGCACCACAGATACGCAGTATTTT
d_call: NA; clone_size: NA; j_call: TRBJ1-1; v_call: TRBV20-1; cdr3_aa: CSARGQPNTEAFF; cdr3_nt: TGCAGTGCTAGAGGACAGCCGAACACTGAAGCTTTCTTT
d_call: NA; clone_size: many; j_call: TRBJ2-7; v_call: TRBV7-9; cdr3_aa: CASSLRDTPNSYEQYF; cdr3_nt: TGTGCCAGCAGCTTAAGGGACACACCAAACTCCTACGAGCAGTACTTC
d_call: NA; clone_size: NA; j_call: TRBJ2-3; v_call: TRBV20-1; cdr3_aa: CSARDIDREGDTQYF; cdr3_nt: TGCAGTGCTAGAGATATAGACAGGGAGGGAGATACGCAGTATTTT
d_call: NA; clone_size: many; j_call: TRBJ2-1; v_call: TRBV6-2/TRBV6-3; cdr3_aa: CASSYLGAQGYEQFF; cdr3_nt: TGTGCCAGCAGTTACCTGGGGGCGCAAGGCTATGAGCAGTTCTTC
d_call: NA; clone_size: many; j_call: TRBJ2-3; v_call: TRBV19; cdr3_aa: CASSIPGARTQYF; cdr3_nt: TGTGCCAGTAGTATACCGGGGGCCCGTACGCAGTATTTT
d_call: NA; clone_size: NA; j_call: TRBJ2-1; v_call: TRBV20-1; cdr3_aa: CSAPSSYNEQFF; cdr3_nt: TGCAGTGCCCCTAGCTCCTACAATGAGCAGTTCTTC
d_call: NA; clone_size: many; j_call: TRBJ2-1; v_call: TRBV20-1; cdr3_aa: CSASPEENEQFF; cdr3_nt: TGCAGTGCTAGCCCAGAAGAGAATGAGCAGTTCTTC
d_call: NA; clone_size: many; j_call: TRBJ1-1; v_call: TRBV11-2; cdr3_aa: CASSLRVRVVGTEAFF; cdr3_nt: TGTGCCAGCAGCTTACGGGTCAGGGTGGTGGGCACTGAAGCTTTCTTT
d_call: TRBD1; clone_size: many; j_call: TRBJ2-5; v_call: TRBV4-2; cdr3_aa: CASSQQGEIEETQYF; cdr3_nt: TGTGCCAGCAGCCAACAGGGGGAAATAGAAGAGACCCAGTACTTC
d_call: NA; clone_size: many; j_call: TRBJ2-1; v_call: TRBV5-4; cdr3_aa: CASSLIPGDTTNEQFF; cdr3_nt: TGTGCCAGCAGCTTAATTCCGGGGGACACGACAAATGAGCAGTTCTTC
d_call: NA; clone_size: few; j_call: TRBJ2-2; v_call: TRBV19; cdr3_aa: CASSIRLRRSTGELFF; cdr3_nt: TGTGCCAGTAGTATTAGGCTCCGCCGGTCTACCGGGGAGCTGTTTTTT
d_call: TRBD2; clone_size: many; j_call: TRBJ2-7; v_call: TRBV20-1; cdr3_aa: CSAVAGTSDSYEQYF; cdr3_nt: TGCAGTGCTGTCGCCGGGACTAGCGACTCCTACGAGCAGTACTTC
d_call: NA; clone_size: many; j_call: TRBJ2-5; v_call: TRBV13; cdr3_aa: CASRPSLRGETQYF; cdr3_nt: TGTGCCAGCAGGCCGTCTTTGAGGGGAGAGACCCAGTACTTC